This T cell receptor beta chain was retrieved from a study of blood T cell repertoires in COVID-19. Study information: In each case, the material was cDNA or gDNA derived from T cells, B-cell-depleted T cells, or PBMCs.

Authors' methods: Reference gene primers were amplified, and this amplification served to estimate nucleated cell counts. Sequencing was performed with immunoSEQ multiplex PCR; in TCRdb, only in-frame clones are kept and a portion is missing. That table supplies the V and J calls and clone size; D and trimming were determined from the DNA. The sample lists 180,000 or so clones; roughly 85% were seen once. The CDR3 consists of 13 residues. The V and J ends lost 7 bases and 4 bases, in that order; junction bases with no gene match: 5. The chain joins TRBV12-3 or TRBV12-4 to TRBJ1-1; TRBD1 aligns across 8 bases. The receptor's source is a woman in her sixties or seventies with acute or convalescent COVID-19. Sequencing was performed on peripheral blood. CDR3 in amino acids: CASTRTGGTEAFF. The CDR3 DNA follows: TGTGCCAGCACCCGAACAGGGGGCACTGAAGCTTTCTTT.